This is a list of T cell receptor beta chains from one sample in a study of early T cells in non-severe SARS-CoV-2 infection. TCRdb passed the 5' RACE reads through MiXCR, listing each CDR3 protein once. Among about 100,000 distinct CDR3 sequences, about 12% were seen once, and the ten largest hold around 2.4%. Sequenced material: whole blood. These receptor sequences come from an adult who was a healthcare worker with PCR-confirmed SARS-CoV-2 infection or an uninfected control (not recorded which). The CDR3 runs from the conserved cysteine through the conserved F or W.

length | V | CDR3
16 | TRBV5-1 | CASSLQGRGAGGELFF
11 | TRBV29-1 | CSAGDSYEQYF
16 | TRBV7-2 | CASSLSSGGPQETQYF
14 | TRBV10-2 | CASTPTGTGAEQYF
13 | TRBV29-1 | CSAADTSSYEQYF
17 | TRBV12-2 | CASTLPGGRGHQETQYF
13 | TRBV12-3/TRBV12-4 | CASSLRTPGEAFF
13 | TRBV20-1 | CSAPDGSLYEQYF
13 | TRBV15 | CATSRDLVDTQYF
14 | TRBV28 | CASSYPRGRTEAFF
13 | TRBV20-1 | CSAVGQGGYEQYF
14 | TRBV28 | CATDNPREGRPQHF
13 | TRBV5-6 | CASSLLSLNEQFF
17 | TRBV6-2/TRBV6-3 | CASSSPSRGKLYNEQFF
15 | TRBV12-3/TRBV12-4 | CASSLPLSGANVLTF
15 | TRBV6-4 | CARSRTGVRRKEAFF
17 | TRBV7-2 | CASSFSHRGQGKNIQYF
16 | TRBV28 | CASSPRARASTDTQYF
18 | TRBV7-2 | CASSFSETSGGLDNEQFF
12 | TRBV10-3 | CAIRDRGHEQYF
13 | TRBV24-1 | CATSDTSTDTQYF
16 | TRBV2 | CASSASAGQSSYEQYF
12 | TRBV18 | CASAQTQETQYF
15 | TRBV2 | CASSEPSTRNTEAFF
15 | TRBV18 | CASSSRTLAQETQYF
13 | TRBV5-1 | CASSWEENYGYTF
15 | TRBV9 | CASSVVPGSSYEQYF
14 | TRBV29-1 | CSVEPSWPTDTQYF